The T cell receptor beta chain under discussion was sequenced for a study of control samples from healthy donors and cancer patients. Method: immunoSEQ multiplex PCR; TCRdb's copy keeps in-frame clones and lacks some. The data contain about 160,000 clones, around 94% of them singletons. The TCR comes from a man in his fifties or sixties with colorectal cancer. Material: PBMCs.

The CDR3 coding sequence is TGCGCCAGCAGTACAGGGATTTATAATTCACCCCTCCACTTT. Amino acids: CASSTGIYNSPLHF. This chain links TRBV10-2 with TRBJ1-6; perhaps TRBD1 as D (6 bases). Germline V gene sequence: CDR1 WSHSY, CDR2 SAAADI. The CDR3 is 14 residues long. The germline V and J ends were trimmed by 5 bases and 4 bases, with 9 bases remaining between them.